Listed below are T cell receptor beta chains from one sample, sequenced in a study of low-dose radiotherapy and immunotherapy resistance in tumors. TCRdb reprocessed the reads via MiXCR and lists one record per CDR3 protein. Of tens of thousands of distinct CDR3 sequences in the sample, approximately 35% were seen once. The sample was PBMCs, taken after low-dose radiotherapy plus immunotherapy. These receptors all come from a male donor with rectosigmoid adenocarcinoma. The CDR3 runs from the conserved cysteine through the conserved F or W. The D gene is left open where the match is weak. Clone size, where shown, is once, few, many, or a class for clones that have expanded.

>TRBJ1-1|TRBV18|.|many
CASSPDSYTEAFF
TGTGCCAGCTCACCGGACAGTTACACTGAAGCTTTCTTT
>TRBJ2-3|TRBV7-2|TRBD2|many
CASSLSFRGVDTQYF
TGTGCCAGCAGCTTATCTTTTCGGGGGGTAGATACGCAGTATTTT
>TRBJ1-2|TRBV29-1|.|.
CTTTGGGYTF
TGCACCACGACGGGAGGTGGCTACACCTTC
>TRBJ2-7|TRBV14|.|.
CASSSWGRAYEQYF
TGTGCCAGCAGCAGTTGGGGCCGAGCCTACGAGCAGTACTTC
>TRBJ1-5|TRBV12-3/TRBV12-4|TRBD1|.
CASRRTGASNQPQHF
TGTGCCAGCAGGCGGACAGGGGCTAGCAATCAGCCCCAGCATTTT
>TRBJ2-2|TRBV7-9|.|.
CASSRFQTVLNTGELFF
TGTGCCAGCAGCCGATTCCAGACAGTGCTGAACACCGGGGAGCTGTTTTTT
>TRBJ1-2|TRBV27|.|many
CASNDAGGQNYGYTF
TGTGCCAGCAACGACGCCGGAGGACAGAACTATGGCTACACCTTC
>TRBJ2-7|TRBV19|.|many
CASSMIYQSGVTHEQYF
TGTGCCAGTAGTATGATCTACCAGTCTGGAGTAACGCACGAGCAGTACTTC
>TRBJ2-7|TRBV6-2/TRBV6-3|.|many
CASSYLGGHSYEQYF
TGTGCCAGCAGTTACCTGGGGGGTCACTCCTACGAGCAGTACTTC
>TRBJ2-5|TRBV28|TRBD1|many
CASSSGQGAIRGETQYF
TGTGCCAGCAGCTCTGGACAGGGGGCGATTCGAGGAGAGACCCAGTACTTC
>TRBJ2-6|TRBV7-9|.|many
CASSLSKGSGANVLTF
TGTGCCAGCAGCTTGTCAAAAGGTAGTGGGGCCAACGTCCTGACTTTC
>TRBJ2-7|TRBV6-2/TRBV6-3|TRBD1|many
CASRLAQGALEQYF
TGTGCCAGCAGATTAGCGCAGGGGGCTCTCGAGCAGTACTTC
>TRBJ2-7|TRBV12-3/TRBV12-4|TRBD1|.
CAIGGQGAYEQYF
TGTGCCATCGGGGGACAGGGGGCCTACGAGCAGTACTTC
>TRBJ1-1|TRBV2|.|.
CASRPDRLNTEAFF
TGTGCCAGCAGACCCGACAGGTTGAACACTGAAGCTTTCTTT
>TRBJ2-2|TRBV7-2|.|many
CASSYRYTGELFF
TGTGCCAGCAGCTACAGATACACCGGGGAGCTGTTTTTT
>TRBJ2-6|TRBV5-1|TRBD2|.
CASSRGKTSGGAGANVLTF
TGCGCCAGCAGCCGCGGGAAGACTAGCGGGGGGGCTGGGGCCAACGTCCTGACTTTC
>TRBJ1-4|TRBV19|.|many
CASSNVGTTNEKLFF
TGTGCCAGTAGTAACGTCGGGACAACTAATGAAAAACTGTTTTTT
>TRBJ2-2|TRBV6-2/TRBV6-3|TRBD1|many
CASWQDRFTGELFF
TGTGCCAGTTGGCAGGACAGGTTCACCGGGGAGCTGTTTTTT
>TRBJ2-5|TRBV5-4|TRBD2|.
CASSLSGGTETQYF
TGTGCCAGCAGCTTAAGCGGGGGGACAGAGACCCAGTACTTC
>TRBJ2-7|TRBV30|.|.
CAWSVAGGYEQYF
TGTGCCTGGAGTGTAGCTGGGGGTTACGAGCAGTACTTC
>TRBJ2-5|TRBV20-1|.|few
CSASMTTETQYF
TGCAGTGCTAGTATGACTACTGAGACCCAGTACTTC
>TRBJ1-4|TRBV28|.|many
CASSSYGSTNEKLFF
TGTGCCAGCAGTTCCTACGGGTCAACTAATGAAAAACTGTTTTTT
>TRBJ2-6|TRBV6-1|.|.
CASSYPSSGGANVLTF
TGTGCCAGCAGTTACCCTTCGTCCGGTGGGGCCAACGTCCTGACTTTC
>TRBJ2-5|TRBV12-3/TRBV12-4|.|many
CASRYQKQETQYF
TGTGCCAGCAGGTACCAGAAACAAGAGACCCAGTACTTC
>TRBJ2-1|TRBV7-9|.|many
CASSHQGSVLHEQFF
TGTGCCAGCAGCCACCAGGGCTCGGTCCTCCATGAGCAGTTCTTC